This T cell receptor (beta chain) comes out of a study of blood T cell repertoires in COVID-19. The CDR3 contains 17 residues. The method was immunoSEQ multiplex PCR; TCRdb's version includes in-frame clones alone and lacks a portion of them. The sample lists approximately 190,000 clones; 82% were seen once. The sequenced material came from peripheral blood. V usage is TRBV21-1 and J usage is TRBJ1-1; the table's D call, TRBD1, was not checked against the DNA. TRBV21-1 is recorded as a pseudogene. This clonotype originated in a woman aged 55-70 years with COVID-19, enrolled during active disease. This CDR3 reads CASSKKRRQGADTEAFF. The CDR3 DNA is TGTGCCAGCAGCAAGAAAAGACGACAGGGGGCGGACACTGAAGCTTTCTTT.